This paragraph reports one T cell receptor beta chain. Trimming removed 0 bases from V and 7 bases from J, with 13 bases in between. Germline V gene lookup returns CDR1 SGHAT and CDR2 FQNNGV. The length of the CDR3 is 15 residues. Every diagnosis used clinical symptoms, serum thyroxine and TRAb, thyroid ultrasound and orbital computed tomography. The PBMCs studied were ones that came from roughly 11 ml fresh peripheral blood. The sample is drawn from a study of T cells in Graves' hyperthyroidism and ophthalmopathy. Template material for amplifying TCR beta CDR3 regions consisted of RNA transcripts. First-round RT-PCR of the TCR CDR3 relied on the HTBI primer set. MiXCR, run by TCRdb on the multiplex PCR reads, gives a single entry per CDR3 protein. This table holds roughly 280,000 distinct CDR3 sequences, 20% to 25% found once.

Sequencing was done on a sample of blood. The chain has TRBV11-2 and TRBJ1-5; the D gene is possibly TRBD1 (5 bases). The TCR originated in a young man with Graves' ophthalmopathy. CDR3 coding DNA: TGTGCCAGCAGCTTAGATTGGGGGATTGGGCAGCCCCAGCATTTT. It translates to CASSLDWGIGQPQHF. Together with reference TRBV11-2 and TRBJ1-5, the CDR3 gives the full variable domain: EAGVAQSPRYKIIEKRQSVAFWCNPISGHATLYWYQQILGQGPKLLIQFQNNGVVDDSQLPKDRFSAERLKGVDSTLKIQPAKLEDSAVYLCASSLDWGIGQPQHFGDGTRLSIL.